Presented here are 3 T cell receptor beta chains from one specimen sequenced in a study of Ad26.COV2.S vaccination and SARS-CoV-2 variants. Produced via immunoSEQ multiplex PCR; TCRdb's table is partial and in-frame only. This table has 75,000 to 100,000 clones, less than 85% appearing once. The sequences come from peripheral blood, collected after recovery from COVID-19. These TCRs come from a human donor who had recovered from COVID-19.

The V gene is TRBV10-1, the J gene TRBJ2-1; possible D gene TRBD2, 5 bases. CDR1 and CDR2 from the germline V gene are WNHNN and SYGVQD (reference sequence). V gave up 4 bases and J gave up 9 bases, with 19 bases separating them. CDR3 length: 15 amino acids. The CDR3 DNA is TGCGCCAGCAGTGGGACGGCAATTTCACGGGGTGAGCAGTTCTTC. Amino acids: CASSGTAISRGEQFF.

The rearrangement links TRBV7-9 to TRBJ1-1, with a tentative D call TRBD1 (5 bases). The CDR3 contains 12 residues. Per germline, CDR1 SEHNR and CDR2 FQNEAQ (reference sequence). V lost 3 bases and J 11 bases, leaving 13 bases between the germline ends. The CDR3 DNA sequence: TGTGCCAGCAGCTTCGGGGGAATAGGGGCTTTCTTT. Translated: CASSFGGIGAFF.

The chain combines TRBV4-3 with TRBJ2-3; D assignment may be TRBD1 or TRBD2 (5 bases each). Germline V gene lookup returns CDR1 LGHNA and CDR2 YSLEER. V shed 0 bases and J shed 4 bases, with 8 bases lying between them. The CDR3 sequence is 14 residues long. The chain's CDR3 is CASSQDWDADTQYF. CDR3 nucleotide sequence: TGCGCCAGCAGCCAAGATTGGGACGCAGATACGCAGTATTTT.